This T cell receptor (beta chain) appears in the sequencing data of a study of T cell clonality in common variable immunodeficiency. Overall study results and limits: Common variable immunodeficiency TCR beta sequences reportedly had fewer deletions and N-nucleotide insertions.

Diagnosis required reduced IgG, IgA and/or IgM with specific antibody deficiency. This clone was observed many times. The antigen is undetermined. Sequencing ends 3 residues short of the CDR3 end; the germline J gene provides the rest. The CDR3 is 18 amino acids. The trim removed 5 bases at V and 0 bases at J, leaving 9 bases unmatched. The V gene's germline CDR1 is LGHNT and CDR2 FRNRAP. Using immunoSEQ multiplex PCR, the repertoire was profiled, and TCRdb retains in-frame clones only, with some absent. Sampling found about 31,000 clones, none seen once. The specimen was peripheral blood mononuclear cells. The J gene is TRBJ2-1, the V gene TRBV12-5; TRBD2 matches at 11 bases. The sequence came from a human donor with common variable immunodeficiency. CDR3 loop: CASGTGLAGRSSYNEQFF. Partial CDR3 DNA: TGTGCTAGTGGTACCGGACTAGCGGGCCGTAGCTCCTACAATGAG.